The TCR beta chain described here comes from a study of blood T cells in healthy people across ages. CDR1 and CDR2 from the germline V gene are KGHSH and LQKENI. This CDR3 has 15 amino acids. A second roughly 6 to 12 cycle PCR used barcoded and J-beta primers. TCRdb analysed the 5' RACE reads with MiXCR anew, one entry per CDR3 protein. In the table there are about 640,000 distinct CDR3 sequences, 58% of which are singletons. Points from the study as a whole: Age brought a roughly linear fall in TCR beta diversity measured per million T cells. Long-lived donors had more naive CD4+ cells and higher diversity than aged donors. Naive and antigen-experienced cells could not be conclusively compared, given unsorted PBMCs.

Donors ranged from roughly 6 to 90 years old and were healthy Caucasians in Russia. Points on this clonotype: Its antigen is undetermined.

The chain couples TRBV18 to TRBJ2-4; 9 bases map to TRBD1. The J call may be in error: the DNA end matches TRBJ2-7 better. Sequences were obtained from blood. The clonotype comes from a man aged 55 to 70 in good health. Written as DNA, the CDR3 is TGTGCCAGCTCACCGGGACAGGGACGACAGGACGAGCAGTACTTC. Protein: CASSPGQGRQDEQYF.